Listed below are T cell receptor beta chains from one sample, sequenced in a study of blood T cell repertoires in COVID-19. Some clones are missing from TCRdb's copy, which holds only in-frame ones; the method was immunoSEQ multiplex PCR. This sample has 650,000 to 800,000 clones, with 90% found just once. Sample: peripheral blood. The source is a woman aged 18-30 years with acute or convalescent COVID-19. The CDR3 runs from the conserved cysteine through the conserved F or W. Fields, in order: CDR3 DNA, CDR3 protein, D gene, J gene, V gene, clone size. D genes are given only for firm matches. Clone size is not always given. Where it is, it says once, few, many or a class for expanded clones.

CDR3 DNA: TGTGCCAGCAGCTTGGCCAGGGTTGGTGAAGCTTTCTTT
CDR3 protein: CASSLARVGEAFF
D gene: -
J gene: TRBJ1-1
V gene: TRBV5-8
clone size: once

CDR3 DNA: TGTGCCAGCAGCCCTCTAATTCTTACAGGGAGTCCTAATGAAAAACTGTTTTTT
CDR3 protein: CASSPLILTGSPNEKLFF
D gene: -
J gene: TRBJ1-4
V gene: TRBV3-1/TRBV3-2
clone size: -

CDR3 DNA: TGTGCCAGCAGCCATCACGACAGGGCTAACTATGGCTACACCTTC
CDR3 protein: CASSHHDRANYGYTF
D gene: TRBD1
J gene: TRBJ1-2
V gene: TRBV3-1/TRBV3-2
clone size: -

CDR3 DNA: TGTGCCAGCTCACCCTTTAACAGGCAAGAGACCCAGTACTTC
CDR3 protein: CASSPFNRQETQYF
D gene: -
J gene: TRBJ2-5
V gene: TRBV18
clone size: -

CDR3 DNA: TGTGCCAGCAGTGAAGAGGCCGGGACAGTGAATTCACCCCTCCACTTT
CDR3 protein: CASSEEAGTVNSPLHF
D gene: TRBD1
J gene: TRBJ1-6
V gene: TRBV2
clone size: -

CDR3 DNA: TGTGCCAGCAGGACAGGGGGCGGGCCATATAATTCACCCCTCCACTTT
CDR3 protein: CASRTGGGPYNSPLHF
D gene: TRBD1
J gene: TRBJ1-6
V gene: TRBV7-2
clone size: -

CDR3 DNA: TGTGCCAGCAGTTTTGGGGGGTTTACTGAAGCTTTCTTT
CDR3 protein: CASSFGGFTEAFF
D gene: -
J gene: TRBJ1-1
V gene: TRBV4-2
clone size: -

CDR3 DNA: TGTGCCAGCAGTTACGCTGGACACTGGGGCAATGAGCAGTTCTTC
CDR3 protein: CASSYAGHWGNEQFF
D gene: -
J gene: TRBJ2-1
V gene: TRBV6-2/TRBV6-3
clone size: -

CDR3 DNA: TGTGCCAGTAGTATATCCGGGACAGGGTCCCACAATGAGCAGTTCTTC
CDR3 protein: CASSISGTGSHNEQFF
D gene: TRBD1
J gene: TRBJ2-1
V gene: TRBV19
clone size: -

CDR3 DNA: TGTGCCAGCAGCTTGACGACAGGGGGATTTGATGGCTACACCTTC
CDR3 protein: CASSLTTGGFDGYTF
D gene: TRBD1
J gene: TRBJ1-2
V gene: TRBV5-4
clone size: -

CDR3 DNA: TGTGCCGGAGGGACAGGGTCGGGAAACACCATATATTTT
CDR3 protein: CAGGTGSGNTIYF
D gene: TRBD1
J gene: TRBJ1-3
V gene: TRBV30
clone size: -

CDR3 DNA: TGTGCCAGCAGCCCGTGGACTAGTGGAGGCGGGGAGCTGTTTTTT
CDR3 protein: CASSPWTSGGGELFF
D gene: TRBD2
J gene: TRBJ2-2
V gene: TRBV5-4
clone size: -

CDR3 DNA: TGTGCCACCAGTGATTGGGGGACAGGGAACGCTTTCTTT
CDR3 protein: CATSDWGTGNAFF
D gene: TRBD1
J gene: TRBJ1-1
V gene: TRBV24-1
clone size: -